The TCR beta chain described here comes from a study of T cell responses to AZD1222 COVID-19 vaccine. Study-wide results and limits: All repertoire sampling was performed exclusively after the peak T cell response. With two AZD1222 doses given, Spike-specific TCR breadth and depth both rose.

Sequencing was performed with immunoSEQ multiplex PCR; in TCRdb, only in-frame clones are kept and a portion is missing. The sample has 120,000 or so clones; roughly four fifths are singletons. As for this clone: No antigen is known for it.

The V and J ends lost 5 bases and 2 bases, in that order; junction bases with no gene match: 1. This CDR3 has 13 amino acids. Germline loops: CDR1 SGHTA, CDR2 FQGNSA. The chain joins TRBV7-2 to TRBJ2-7, with 9 bases fitting TRBD1. This receptor was obtained from an adult in good health. The input for sequencing was peripheral blood, taken on day 0 of AZD1222 vaccination. CDR3 sequence reads: CASSRDRAYEQYF. DNA of the CDR3: TGTGCCAGCAGCCGGGACAGGGCCTACGAGCAGTACTTC.